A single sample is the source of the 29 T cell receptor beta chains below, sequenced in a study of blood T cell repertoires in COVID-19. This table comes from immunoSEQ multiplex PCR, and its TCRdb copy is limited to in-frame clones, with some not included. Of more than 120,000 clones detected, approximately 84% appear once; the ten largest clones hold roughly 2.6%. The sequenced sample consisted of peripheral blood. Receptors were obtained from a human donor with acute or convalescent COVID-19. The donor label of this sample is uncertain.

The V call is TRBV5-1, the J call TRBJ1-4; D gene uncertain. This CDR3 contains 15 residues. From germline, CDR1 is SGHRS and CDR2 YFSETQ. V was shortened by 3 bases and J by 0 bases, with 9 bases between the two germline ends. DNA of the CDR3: TGCGCCAGCAGCTCCCGGTCCGCAACTAATGAAAAACTGTTTTTT. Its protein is CASSSRSATNEKLFF. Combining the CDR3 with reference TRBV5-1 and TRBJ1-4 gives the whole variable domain KAGVTQTPRYLIKTRGQQVTLSCSPISGHRSVSWYQQTPGQGLQFLFEYFSETQRNKGNFPGRFSGRQFSNSRSEMNVSTLELGDSALYLCASSSRSATNEKLFFGSGTQLSVL.

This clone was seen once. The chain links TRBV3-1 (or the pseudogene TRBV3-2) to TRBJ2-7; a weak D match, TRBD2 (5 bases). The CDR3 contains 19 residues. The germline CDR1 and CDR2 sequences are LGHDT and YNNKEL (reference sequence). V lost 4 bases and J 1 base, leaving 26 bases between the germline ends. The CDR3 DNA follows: TGTGCCAGCAGCCGCACAAGCCCCCGTCGGCGGGTGAATTCCTACGAGCAGTACGTC. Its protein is CASSRTSPRRRVNSYEQYV.

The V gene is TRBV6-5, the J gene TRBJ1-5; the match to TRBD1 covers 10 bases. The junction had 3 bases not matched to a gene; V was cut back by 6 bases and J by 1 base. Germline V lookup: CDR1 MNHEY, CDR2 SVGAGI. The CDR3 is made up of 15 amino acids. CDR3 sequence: CASRLTGGSNQPQHF. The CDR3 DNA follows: TGTGCCAGCAGACTGACAGGGGGCAGCAATCAGCCCCAGCATTTT.

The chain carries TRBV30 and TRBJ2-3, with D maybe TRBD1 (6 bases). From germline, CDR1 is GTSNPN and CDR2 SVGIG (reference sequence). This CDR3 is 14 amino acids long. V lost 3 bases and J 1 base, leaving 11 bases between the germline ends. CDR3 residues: CAWRRPGGTDTQYF. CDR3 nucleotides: TGTGCCTGGAGAAGGCCAGGGGGCACAGATACGCAGTATTTT.

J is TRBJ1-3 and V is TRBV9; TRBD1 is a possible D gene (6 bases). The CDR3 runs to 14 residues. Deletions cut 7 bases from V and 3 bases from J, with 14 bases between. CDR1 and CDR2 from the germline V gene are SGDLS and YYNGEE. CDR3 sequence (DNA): TGTGCCAGCGGTTTGGGGGCATTTGGAAACACCATATATTTT. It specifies CASGLGAFGNTIYF.

Here the CDR3 reads CASSPSSGGGYGYTF. As DNA, the CDR3 is TGTGCCAGCTCACCATCATCAGGGGGCGGCTATGGCTACACCTTC. This chain uses TRBV18 with TRBJ1-2; 8 bases agree with TRBD1. The germline CDR1 and CDR2 sequences are KGHSH and LQKENI. Trimming cost V 2 bases and J 4 bases; bases outside gene matches: 6. This CDR3 contains 15 residues.

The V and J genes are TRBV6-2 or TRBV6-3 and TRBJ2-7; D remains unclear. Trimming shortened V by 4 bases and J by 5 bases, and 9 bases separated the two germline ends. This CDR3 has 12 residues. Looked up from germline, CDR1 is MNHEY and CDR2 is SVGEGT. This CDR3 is CASSSSSHEQYV. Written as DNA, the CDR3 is TGTGCCAGCAGTTCCAGTTCGCACGAGCAGTACGTC.

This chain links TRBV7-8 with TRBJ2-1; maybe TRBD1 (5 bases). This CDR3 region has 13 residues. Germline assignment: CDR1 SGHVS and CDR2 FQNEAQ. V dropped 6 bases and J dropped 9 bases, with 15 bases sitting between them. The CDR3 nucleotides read TGTGCCAGCAGTATAGCAGGGTGGGGTGAGCAGTTCTTC. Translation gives CASSIAGWGEQFF.

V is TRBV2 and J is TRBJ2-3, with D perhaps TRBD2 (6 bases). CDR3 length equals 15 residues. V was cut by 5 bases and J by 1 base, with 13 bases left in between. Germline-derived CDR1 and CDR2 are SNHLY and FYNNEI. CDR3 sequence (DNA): TGTGCCAGCAGTTCTTTGCCGGGAGGCACAGATACGCAGTATTTT. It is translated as CASSSLPGGTDTQYF.

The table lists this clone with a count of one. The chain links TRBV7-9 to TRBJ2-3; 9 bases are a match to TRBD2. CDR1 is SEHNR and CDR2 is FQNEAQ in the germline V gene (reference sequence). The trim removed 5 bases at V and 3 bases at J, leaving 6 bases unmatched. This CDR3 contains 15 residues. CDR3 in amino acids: CASSPMGLATDTQYF. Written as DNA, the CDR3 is TGTGCCAGCAGCCCAATGGGACTAGCTACAGATACGCAGTATTTT.

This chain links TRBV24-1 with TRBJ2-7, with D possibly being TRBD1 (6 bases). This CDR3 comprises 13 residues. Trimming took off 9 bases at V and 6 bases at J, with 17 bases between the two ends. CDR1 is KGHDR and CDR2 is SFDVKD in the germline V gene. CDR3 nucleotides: TGTGCCACCCAAATTACAGGGTCGGGCGAGCAGTACTTC. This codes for CATQITGSGEQYF.

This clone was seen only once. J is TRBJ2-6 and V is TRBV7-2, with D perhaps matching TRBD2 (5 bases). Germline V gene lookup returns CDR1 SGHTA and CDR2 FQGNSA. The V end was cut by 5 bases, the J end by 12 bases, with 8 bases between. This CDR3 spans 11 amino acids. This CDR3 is CASSKLGVLTF. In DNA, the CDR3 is TGTGCCAGCAGCAAACTAGGCGTCCTGACTTTC.

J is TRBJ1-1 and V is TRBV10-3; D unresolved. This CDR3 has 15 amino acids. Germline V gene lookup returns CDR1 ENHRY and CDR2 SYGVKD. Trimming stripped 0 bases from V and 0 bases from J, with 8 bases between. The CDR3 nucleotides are TGTGCCATCAGTGAGTCGACAAGCATGAACACTGAAGCTTTCTTT. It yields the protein CAISESTSMNTEAFF.

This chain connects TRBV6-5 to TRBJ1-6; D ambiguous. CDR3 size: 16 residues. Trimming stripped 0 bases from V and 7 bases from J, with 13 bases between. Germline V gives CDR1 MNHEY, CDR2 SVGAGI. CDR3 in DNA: TGTGCCAGCAGTTACTCGGAGGCACAGCACAATTCACCCCTCCACTTT. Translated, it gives CASSYSEAQHNSPLHF.

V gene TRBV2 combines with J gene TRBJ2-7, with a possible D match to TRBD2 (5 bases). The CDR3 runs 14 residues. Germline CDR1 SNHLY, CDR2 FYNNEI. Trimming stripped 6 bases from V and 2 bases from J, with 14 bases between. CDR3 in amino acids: CASRVTAGTYEQYF. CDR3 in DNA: TGTGCCAGCAGGGTAACGGCGGGCACCTACGAGCAGTACTTC. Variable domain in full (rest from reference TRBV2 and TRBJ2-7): EPEVTQTPSHQVTQMGQEVILRCVPISNHLYFYWYRQILGQKVEFLVSFYNNEISEKSEIFDDQFSVERPDGSNFTLKIRSTKLEDSAMYFCASRVTAGTYEQYFGPGTRLTVT.

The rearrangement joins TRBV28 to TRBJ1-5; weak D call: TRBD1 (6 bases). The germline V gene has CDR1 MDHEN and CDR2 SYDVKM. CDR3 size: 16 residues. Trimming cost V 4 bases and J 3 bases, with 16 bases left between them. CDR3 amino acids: CASSSLIGGANQPQHF. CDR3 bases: TGTGCCAGCAGTTCCCTAATAGGGGGAGCCAATCAGCCCCAGCATTTT.

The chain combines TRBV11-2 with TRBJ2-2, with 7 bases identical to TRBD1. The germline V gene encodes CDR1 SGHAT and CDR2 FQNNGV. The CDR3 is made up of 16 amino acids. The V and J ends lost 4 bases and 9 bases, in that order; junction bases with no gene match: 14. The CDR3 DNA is TGTGCCAGCAGCTCGAAGACAGGGTCAGGTCGCCGGGAGCTGTTTTTT. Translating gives CASSSKTGSGRRELFF.

The chain's CDR3 is CASSELLGQGTGSGELFF. DNA of the CDR3: TGTGCCAGCAGTGAACTTTTGGGACAGGGAACCGGATCCGGGGAGCTGTTTTTT. This chain connects TRBV25-1 to TRBJ2-2; 9 bases align to TRBD1. Trimming took 2 bases from V and 6 from J; bases not matched to a gene: 13. The germline gives CDR1 MGHDK, CDR2 SYGVNS. The CDR3 loop spans 18 amino acids.

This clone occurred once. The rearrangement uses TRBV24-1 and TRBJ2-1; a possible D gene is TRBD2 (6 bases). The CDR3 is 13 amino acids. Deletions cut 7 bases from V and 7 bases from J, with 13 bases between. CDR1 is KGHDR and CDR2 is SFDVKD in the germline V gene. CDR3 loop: CATRQTGENEQFF. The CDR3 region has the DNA TGTGCCACCAGACAAACGGGGGAAAATGAGCAGTTCTTC.

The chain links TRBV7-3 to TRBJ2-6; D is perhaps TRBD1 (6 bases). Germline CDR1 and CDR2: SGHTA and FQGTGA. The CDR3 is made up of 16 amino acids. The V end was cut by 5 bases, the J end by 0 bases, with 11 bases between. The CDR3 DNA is TGTGCCAGCAGCCGGGACATCGGCTCTGGGGCCAACGTCCTGACTTTC. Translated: CASSRDIGSGANVLTF.

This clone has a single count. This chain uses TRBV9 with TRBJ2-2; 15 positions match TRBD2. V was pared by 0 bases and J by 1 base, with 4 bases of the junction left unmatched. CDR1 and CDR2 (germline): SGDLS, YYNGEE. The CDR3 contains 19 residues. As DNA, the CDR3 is TGTGCCAGCAGCGTAGAAGGGACTAGCGGGGGGATGAACACCGGGGAGCTGTTTTTT. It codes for CASSVEGTSGGMNTGELFF.

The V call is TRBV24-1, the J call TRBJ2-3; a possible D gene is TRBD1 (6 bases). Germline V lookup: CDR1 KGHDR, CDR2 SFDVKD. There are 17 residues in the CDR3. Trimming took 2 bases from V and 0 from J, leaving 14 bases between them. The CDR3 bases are TGTGCCACCAGTGATTCCACAGGGAAAGCGAGCACAGATACGCAGTATTTT. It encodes CATSDSTGKASTDTQYF.

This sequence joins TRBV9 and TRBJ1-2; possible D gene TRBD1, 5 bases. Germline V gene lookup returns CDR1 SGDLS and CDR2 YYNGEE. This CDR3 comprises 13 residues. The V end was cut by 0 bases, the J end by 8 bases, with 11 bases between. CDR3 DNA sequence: TGTGCCAGCAGCGTAGCATACGGGGGGGGCTACACCTTC. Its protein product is CASSVAYGGGYTF.

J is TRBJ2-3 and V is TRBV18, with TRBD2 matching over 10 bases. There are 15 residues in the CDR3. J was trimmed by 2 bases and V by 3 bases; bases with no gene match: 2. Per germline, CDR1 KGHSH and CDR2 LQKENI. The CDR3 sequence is CASSPTSGLTDTQYF. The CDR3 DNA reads TGTGCCAGCTCACCGACTAGCGGGCTCACAGATACGCAGTATTTT.

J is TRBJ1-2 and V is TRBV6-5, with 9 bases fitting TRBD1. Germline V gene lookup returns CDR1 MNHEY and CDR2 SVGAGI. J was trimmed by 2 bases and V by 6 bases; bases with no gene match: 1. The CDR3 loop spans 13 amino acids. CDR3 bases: TGTGCCAGCAGACAGGGGGCGAACTATGGCTACACCTTC. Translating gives CASRQGANYGYTF.

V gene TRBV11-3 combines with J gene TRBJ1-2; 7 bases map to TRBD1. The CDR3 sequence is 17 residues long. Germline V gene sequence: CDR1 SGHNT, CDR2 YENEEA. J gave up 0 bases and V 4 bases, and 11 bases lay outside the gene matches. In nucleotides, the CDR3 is TGTGCCAGCAGCTCGACAGGGTATTGGAGGACTAACTATGGCTACACCTTC. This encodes CASSSTGYWRTNYGYTF.

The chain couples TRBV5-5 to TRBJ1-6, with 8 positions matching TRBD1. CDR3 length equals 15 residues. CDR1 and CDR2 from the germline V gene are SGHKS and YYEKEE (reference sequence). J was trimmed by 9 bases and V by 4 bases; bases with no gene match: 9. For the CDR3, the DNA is TGTGCCAGCAGCCCAGCCGACAGGGGTTCTTCACCCCTCCACTTT. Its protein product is CASSPADRGSSPLHF.

As DNA, the CDR3 is TGTGCCAGCATTAAGGACAGGGGGCACTATGGCTACACCTTC. Translation gives CASIKDRGHYGYTF. This sequence joins TRBV6-5 and TRBJ1-2; 11 bases match TRBD1. Per the germline V gene, CDR1 is MNHEY and CDR2 is SVGAGI. J was trimmed by 3 bases and V by 7 bases; bases with no gene match: 4. The CDR3 has 14 amino acids.

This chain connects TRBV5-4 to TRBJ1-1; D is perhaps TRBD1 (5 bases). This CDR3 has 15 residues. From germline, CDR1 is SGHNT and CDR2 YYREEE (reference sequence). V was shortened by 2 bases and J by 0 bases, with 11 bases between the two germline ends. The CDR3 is CASSLSGRVNTEAFF. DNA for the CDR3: TGTGCCAGCAGCTTAAGTGGCAGGGTGAACACTGAAGCTTTCTTT.